The 12 T cell receptor beta chains listed next were all sequenced from one sample in a study of spatial heterogeneity in lung cancer. Study findings and constraints: Tracking of tumor mutation counts was seen in expanded intratumoral alpha and beta TCR counts.

Their antigens are not known. TCRdb fed the 5' RACE reads into MiXCR, producing one record per CDR3 protein. This table has thousands of distinct CDR3 sequences, 2.9% appearing once. Documented time point: sample taken at primary tumor resection. The specimen comprised lung tumor tissue, sampled at surgery. Every receptor here comes from a male donor with early-stage non-small cell lung cancer.

This clonotype was seen ten or more times. The genes are TRBV3-1 and TRBJ2-7, with 7 bases identical to TRBD1. Germline CDR1 is LGHDT and CDR2 is YNNKEL (reference sequence). V shed 0 bases, J shed 6 bases, and the junction held 5 bases outside the gene matches. This CDR3 is built from 14 residues. The CDR3 DNA is TGTGCCAGCAGCCAAGATCGAACAGGGGTCGAGCAGTACTTC. Translating gives CASSQDRTGVEQYF.

The rearrangement joins TRBV5-1 to TRBJ2-5; D is tentatively TRBD1 or TRBD2 (5 bases each). The V and J ends lost 4 bases and 3 bases respectively, with 10 bases between them. CDR1 is SGHRS, CDR2 YFSETQ, per germline. The CDR3 extends over 13 amino acids. This CDR3 is CASSGDGEETQYF. CDR3 DNA sequence: TGCGCCAGCAGCGGGGACGGAGAAGAGACCCAGTACTTC.

In this sample, this clonotype turned up many times. This sequence joins TRBV7-2 and TRBJ2-1, with 14 bases fitting TRBD2. The CDR3 length is 15 residues. Germline CDR1 reads SGHTA; CDR2 reads FQGNSA. V shed 6 bases, J shed 9 bases, and the junction held 7 bases outside the gene matches. CDR3 sequence: CASRPRLAGGGEQFF. The DNA for the CDR3 is TGTGCCAGCAGGCCTCGACTAGCGGGGGGGGGTGAGCAGTTCTTC.

This clonotype was detected once. This may be a read error: a much more frequent sequence differs by one nucleotide. The chain links TRBV28 to TRBJ2-4; 7 positions agree with TRBD1. The CDR3 has 15 residues. With V trimmed by 8 bases and J by 1 base, 8 bases remained unmatched. The germline V gene has CDR1 MDHEN and CDR2 SYDVKM. CDR3 region: CASGPTGDAKNIQYF. For the CDR3, the DNA is TGTGCCAGCGGACCTACAGGGGACGCCAAAAACATTCAGTACTTC.

This clonotype is termed medium-sized. A read error may produce the germline difference seen at one junction end. CDR3 sequence reads: CASSLVPPGAAGEGEQFF. For the CDR3, the DNA is TGTGCTAGCAGCTTAGTCCCACCAGGGGCGGCAGGTGAGGGTGAGCAGTTCTTC. The chain recombines TRBV7-7 with TRBJ2-1, with a weak D call TRBD1 (6 bases). Germline lookup yields CDR1 SSHAT and CDR2 FNYEAQ (reference sequence). This CDR3 region has 18 residues.

Many counts were recorded for this clonotype. The genes are TRBV29-1 and TRBJ2-4; 11 bases line up with TRBD2. The CDR3 consists of 15 residues. V was pared by 7 bases and J by 3 bases, with 8 bases of the junction left unmatched. Germline V gene lookup returns CDR1 SQVTM and CDR2 ANQGSEA. CDR3 in amino acids: CSALLAGVVKNIQYF. In nucleotides, the CDR3 is TGCAGCGCCCTACTAGCGGGGGTTGTCAAAAACATTCAGTACTTC.

This clonotype was seen at least ten times. J is TRBJ2-2 and V is TRBV20-1; 10 nucleotides line up with TRBD1. V trimming: 0 bases; J trimming: 6 bases; junction bases outside the gene matches: 7. CDR1 and CDR2 from the germline V gene are DFQATT and SNEGSKA (reference sequence). The CDR3 is 16 residues long. In DNA, the CDR3 is TGCAGTGCTAGAGAACTTCTCGGGACAGGGGCCGGGGAGCTGTTTTTT. Translation gives CSARELLGTGAGELFF.

By share, this clonotype ranks as medium-sized. The chain couples TRBV7-3 to TRBJ1-1, with TRBD1 identical over 7 bases. The V and J ends lost 5 bases and 7 bases, in that order; junction bases with no gene match: 7. Germline V gives CDR1 SGHTA, CDR2 FQGTGA. This CDR3 contains 13 residues. The CDR3 sequence is CASSLTGTDEAFF. Written as DNA, the CDR3 is TGTGCCAGCAGCCTGACCGGGACAGATGAAGCTTTCTTT.

This clonotype was seen ten or more times. The V gene is TRBV3-1, the J gene TRBJ1-3; possibly TRBD1 for D (5 bases). This CDR3 has 12 amino acids. V lost 1 base, J lost 14 bases, and 12 bases lay in between. The germline V gene has CDR1 LGHDT and CDR2 YNNKEL (reference sequence). The CDR3: CASSQGRRDVYF. The CDR3 nucleotides are TGTGCCAGCAGCCAAGGACGACGGGACGTATATTTT. Drawing the rest from reference TRBV3-1 and TRBJ1-3, the complete variable domain is DTAVSQTPKYLVTQMGNDKSIKCEQNLGHDTMYWYKQDSKKFLKIMFSYNNKELIINETVPNRFSPKSPDKAHLNLHINSLELGDSAVYFCASSQGRRDVYFGEGSWLTVV.

This clonotype came up many times. The gene calls are TRBV10-3 and TRBJ2-2; 12 nucleotides line up with TRBD2. With 7 bases clipped from V and 3 bases from J, the junction kept 3 bases outside the gene matches. This CDR3 has 15 residues. The germline V gene encodes CDR1 ENHRY and CDR2 SYGVKD. The DNA of the CDR3 is TGTGCCATCAAGAGGACTAGCGGGGACACCGGGGAGCTGTTTTTT. Translating gives CAIKRTSGDTGELFF.

This clonotype was observed many times. The chain is built from TRBV3-1 and TRBJ2-3, with TRBD1 matching over 11 bases. Germline lookup yields CDR1 LGHDT and CDR2 YNNKEL (reference sequence). The CDR3 is 16 amino acids. V dropped 3 bases and J dropped 2; count of bases not matched to a gene: 4. The CDR3 sequence: CASSHRDRGITDTQYF. CDR3 nucleotides: TGTGCCAGCAGCCACCGGGACAGGGGGATCACAGATACGCAGTATTTT.

As to this clonotype: This may come from a read error, since a much larger clone is one base off. V usage is TRBV5-1 and J usage is TRBJ1-5; unclear D gene. The CDR3 runs to 13 residues. Per the germline V gene, CDR1 is SGHRS and CDR2 is YFSETQ. The CDR3 DNA sequence: TGCGTCAGCAGCTTGGAGGGCAATCAGCCCCAGCATTTT. Its translation: CVSSLEGNQPQHF.